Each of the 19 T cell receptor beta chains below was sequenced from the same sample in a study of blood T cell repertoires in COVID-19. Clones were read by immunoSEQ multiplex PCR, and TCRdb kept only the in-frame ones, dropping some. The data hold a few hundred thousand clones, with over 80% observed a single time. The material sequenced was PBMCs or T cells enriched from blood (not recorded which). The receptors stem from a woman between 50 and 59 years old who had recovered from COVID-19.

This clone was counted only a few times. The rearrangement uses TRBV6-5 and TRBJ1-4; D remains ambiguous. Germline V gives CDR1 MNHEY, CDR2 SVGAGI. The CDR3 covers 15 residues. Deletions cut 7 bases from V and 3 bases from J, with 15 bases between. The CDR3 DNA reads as TGTGCCAGCAAAAAATTGGAGGTACCTAATGAAAAACTGTTTTTT. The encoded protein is CASKKLEVPNEKLFF.

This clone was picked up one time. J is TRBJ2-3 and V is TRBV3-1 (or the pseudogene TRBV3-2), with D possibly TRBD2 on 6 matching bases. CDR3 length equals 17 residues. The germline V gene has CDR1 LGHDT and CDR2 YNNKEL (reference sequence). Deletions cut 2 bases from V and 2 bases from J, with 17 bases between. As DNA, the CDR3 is TGTGCCAGCAGCCAATACGAGGCGGGGCTCCTCACAGATACGCAGTATTTT. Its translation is CASSQYEAGLLTDTQYF.

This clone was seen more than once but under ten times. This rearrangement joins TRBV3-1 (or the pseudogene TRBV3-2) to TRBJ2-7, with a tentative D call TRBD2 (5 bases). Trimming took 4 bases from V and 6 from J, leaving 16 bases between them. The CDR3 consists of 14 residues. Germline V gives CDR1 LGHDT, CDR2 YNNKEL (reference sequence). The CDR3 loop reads CASSPMGVTSEQYF. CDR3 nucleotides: TGTGCCAGCAGCCCCATGGGAGTTACATCCGAGCAGTACTTC.

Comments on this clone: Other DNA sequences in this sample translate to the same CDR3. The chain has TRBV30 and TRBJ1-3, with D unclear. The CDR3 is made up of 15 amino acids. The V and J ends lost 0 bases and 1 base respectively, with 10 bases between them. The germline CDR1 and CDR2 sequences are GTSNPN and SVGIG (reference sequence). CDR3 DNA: TGTGCCTGGAGTGTGAGGGCCCAGTCTGGAAACACCATATATTTT. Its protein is CAWSVRAQSGNTIYF. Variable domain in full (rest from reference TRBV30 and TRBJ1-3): SQTIHQWPATLVQPVGSPLSLECTVEGTSNPNLYWYRQAAGRGLQLLFYSVGIGQISSEVPQNLSASRPQDRQFILSSKKLLLSDSGFYLCAWSVRAQSGNTIYFGEGSWLTVV.

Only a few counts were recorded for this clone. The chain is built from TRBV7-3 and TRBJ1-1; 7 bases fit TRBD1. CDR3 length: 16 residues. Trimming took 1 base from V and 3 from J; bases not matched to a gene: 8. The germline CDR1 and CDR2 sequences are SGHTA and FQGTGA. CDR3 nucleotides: TGTGCCAGCAGCTTAAACGCGGGACAGTTCCACACTGAAGCTTTCTTT. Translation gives CASSLNAGQFHTEAFF.

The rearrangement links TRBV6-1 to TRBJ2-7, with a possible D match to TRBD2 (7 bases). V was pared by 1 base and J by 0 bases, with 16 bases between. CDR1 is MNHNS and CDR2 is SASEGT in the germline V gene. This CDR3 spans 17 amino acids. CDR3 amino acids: CASSEGGGGGLSYEQYF. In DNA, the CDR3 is TGTGCCAGCAGTGAAGGGGGGGGCGGAGGCCTCTCCTACGAGCAGTACTTC.

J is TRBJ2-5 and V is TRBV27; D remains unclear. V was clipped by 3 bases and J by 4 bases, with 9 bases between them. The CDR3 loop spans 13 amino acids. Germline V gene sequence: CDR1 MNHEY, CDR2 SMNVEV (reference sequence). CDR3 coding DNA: TGTGCCAGCAGTTTTGGGCCGCCAGAGACCCAGTACTTC. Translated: CASSFGPPETQYF.

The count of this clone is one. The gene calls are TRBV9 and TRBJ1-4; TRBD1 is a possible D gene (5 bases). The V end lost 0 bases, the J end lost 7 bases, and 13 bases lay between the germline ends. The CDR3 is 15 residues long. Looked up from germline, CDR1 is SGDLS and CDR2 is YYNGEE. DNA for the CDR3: TGTGCCAGCAGCGTAGCCCTGGGGGAGGGTGAAAAACTGTTTTTT. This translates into CASSVALGEGEKLFF.

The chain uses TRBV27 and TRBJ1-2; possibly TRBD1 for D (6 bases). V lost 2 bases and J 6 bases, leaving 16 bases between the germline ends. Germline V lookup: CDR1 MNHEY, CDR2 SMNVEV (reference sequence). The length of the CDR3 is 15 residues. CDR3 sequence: CASSLIAGELHGYTF. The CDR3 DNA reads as TGTGCCAGCAGTTTAATAGCAGGGGAGCTTCATGGCTACACCTTC.

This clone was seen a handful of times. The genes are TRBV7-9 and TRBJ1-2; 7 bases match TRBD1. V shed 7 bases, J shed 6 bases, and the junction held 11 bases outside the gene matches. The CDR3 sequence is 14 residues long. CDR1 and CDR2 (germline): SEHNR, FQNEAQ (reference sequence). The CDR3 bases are TGTGCCAGCAACAATGTGGAGGGGGCGAATGGCTACACCTTC. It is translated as CASNNVEGANGYTF.

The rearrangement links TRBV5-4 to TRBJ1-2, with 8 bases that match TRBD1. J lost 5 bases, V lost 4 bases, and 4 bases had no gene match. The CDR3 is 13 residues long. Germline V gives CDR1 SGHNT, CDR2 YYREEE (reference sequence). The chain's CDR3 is CASSLQGVYGYTF. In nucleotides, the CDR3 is TGTGCCAGCAGCCTACAGGGGGTTTATGGCTACACCTTC.

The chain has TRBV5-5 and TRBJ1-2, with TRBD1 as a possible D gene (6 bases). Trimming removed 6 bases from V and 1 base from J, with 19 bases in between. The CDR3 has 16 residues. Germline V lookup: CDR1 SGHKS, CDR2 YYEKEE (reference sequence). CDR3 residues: CASIVSGQSINYGYTF. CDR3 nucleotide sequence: TGTGCCAGCATCGTCTCCGGACAGAGTATTAACTATGGCTACACCTTC.

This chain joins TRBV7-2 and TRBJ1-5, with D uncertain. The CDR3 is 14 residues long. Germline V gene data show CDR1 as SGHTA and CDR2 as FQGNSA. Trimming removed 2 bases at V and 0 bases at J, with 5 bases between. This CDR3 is CASSLTVSNQPQHF. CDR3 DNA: TGTGCCAGCAGCTTAACGGTTAGCAATCAGCCCCAGCATTTT.

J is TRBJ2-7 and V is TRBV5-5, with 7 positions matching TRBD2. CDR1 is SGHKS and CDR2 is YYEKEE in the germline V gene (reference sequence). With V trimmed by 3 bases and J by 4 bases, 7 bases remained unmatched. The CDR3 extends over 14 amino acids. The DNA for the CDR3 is TGTGCCAGCAGCTCATCTGGGAGGGAGTACGAGCAGTACTTC. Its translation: CASSSSGREYEQYF. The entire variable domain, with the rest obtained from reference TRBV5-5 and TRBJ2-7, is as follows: DAGVTQSPTHLIKTRGQQVTLRCSPISGHKSVSWYQQVLGQGPQFIFQYYEKEERGRGNFPDRFSARQFPNYSSELNVNALLLGDSALYLCASSSSGREYEQYFGPGTRLTVT.

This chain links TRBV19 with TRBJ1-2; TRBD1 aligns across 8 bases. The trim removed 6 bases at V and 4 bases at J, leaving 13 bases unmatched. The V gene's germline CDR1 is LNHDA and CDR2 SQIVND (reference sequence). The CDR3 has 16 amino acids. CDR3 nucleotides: TGTGCCAGTAGCCCGGAAGACAGGGGCCGGGCCTATGGCTACACCTTC. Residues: CASSPEDRGRAYGYTF.

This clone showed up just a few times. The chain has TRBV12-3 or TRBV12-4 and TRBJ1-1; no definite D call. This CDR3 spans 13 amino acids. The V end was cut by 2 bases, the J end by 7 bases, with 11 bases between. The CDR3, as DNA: TGTGCCAGCAGTTTATTTGAGGCGTATGAAGCTTTCTTT. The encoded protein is CASSLFEAYEAFF.

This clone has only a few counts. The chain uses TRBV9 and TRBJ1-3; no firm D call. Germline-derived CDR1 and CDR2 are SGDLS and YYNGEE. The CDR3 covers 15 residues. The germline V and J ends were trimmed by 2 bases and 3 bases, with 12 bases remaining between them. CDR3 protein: CASSVYGSGGNTIYF. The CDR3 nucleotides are TGTGCCAGCAGCGTGTATGGGTCAGGTGGAAACACCATATATTTT.

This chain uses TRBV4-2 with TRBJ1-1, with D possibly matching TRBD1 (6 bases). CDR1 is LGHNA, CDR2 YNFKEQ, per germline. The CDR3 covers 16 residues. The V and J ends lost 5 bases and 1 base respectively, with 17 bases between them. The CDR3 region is CASSYSTGTPNTEAFF. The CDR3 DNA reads TGTGCCAGCAGCTACTCCACTGGGACACCGAACACTGAAGCTTTCTTT.

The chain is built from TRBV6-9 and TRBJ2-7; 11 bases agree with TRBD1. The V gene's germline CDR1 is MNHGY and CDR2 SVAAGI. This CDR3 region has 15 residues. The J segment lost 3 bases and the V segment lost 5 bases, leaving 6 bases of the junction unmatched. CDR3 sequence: CASSPPGTGGYEQYF. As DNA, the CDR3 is TGTGCCAGCAGTCCCCCCGGGACAGGGGGCTACGAGCAGTACTTC.